The 14 T cell receptor beta chains presented below share a single source sample, sequenced in a study of chemoradiotherapy in HPV16-positive cancers. Here immunoSEQ multiplex PCR was the method, and the copy in TCRdb shows in-frame clones only, minus some. The profile covers tens of thousands of clones, with roughly 90% appearing a single time and more than 3.5% taken by the ten largest. The source material was blood, sampled from a patient who underwent chemoradiotherapy. These receptors all come from a human donor with HPV-associated anogenital cancer.

The table lists this clone with a few counts. The V gene is TRBV2, the J gene TRBJ2-5; TRBD1 aligns across 9 bases. The germline V gene encodes CDR1 SNHLY and CDR2 FYNNEI. J gave up 5 bases and V 10 bases, and 20 bases lay outside the gene matches. This CDR3 comprises 17 residues. DNA for the CDR3: TGTGCCACCTCGGGGACAAGGACAGGGGTAACTCGGGAGACCCAGTACTTC. Encoded protein: CATSGTRTGVTRETQYF.

V usage is TRBV9 and J usage is TRBJ1-2; the D is unclear. Germline V CDR1 and CDR2: SGDLS, YYNGEE. V lost 5 bases and J lost 8, with 7 bases in between. There are 10 residues in the CDR3. CDR3 sequence reads: CASRLQGYTF. The CDR3 nucleotides are TGTGCCAGCAGGCTCCAGGGCTACACCTTC.

The chain joins TRBV2 to TRBJ1-4; D is ambiguous. The CDR3 spans 13 residues. Germline V gene lookup returns CDR1 SNHLY and CDR2 FYNNEI. Trimming took off 4 bases at V and 7 bases at J, with 10 bases between the two ends. Here the CDR3 reads CASSGEGGEKLFF. The CDR3 DNA follows: TGTGCCAGCAGTGGGGAGGGAGGTGAAAAACTGTTTTTT.

The rearrangement links TRBV6-6 to TRBJ2-2; D is ambiguous. The CDR3 length is 13 residues. Germline values: CDR1 MNHNY, CDR2 SVGAGI (reference sequence). V lost 6 bases to trimming and J lost 6 bases, with 11 bases between them. CDR3 residues: CASSPHESGELFF. CDR3 nucleotide sequence: TGTGCCAGCAGCCCGCATGAGTCCGGGGAGCTGTTTTTT.

This clone has just a few counts. The rearrangement uses TRBV10-1 and TRBJ1-6; D perhaps matches TRBD1 (5 bases). CDR1 is WNHNN, CDR2 SYGVQD, per germline (reference sequence). This CDR3 is 13 amino acids long. Trimming left V 4 bases short and J 8 bases short, with 9 bases between. The CDR3 DNA reads TGCGCCAGCAGTGGGGGGAGGGATTCACCCCTCCACTTT. It is translated as CASSGGRDSPLHF.

The J gene is TRBJ2-5, the V gene TRBV6-1; 9 nucleotides match TRBD2. Losses at the gene ends were 5 bases for V and 1 base for J; bases not matched to a gene: 5. CDR1 MNHNS and CDR2 SASEGT come from the germline V gene. This CDR3 is built from 15 residues. CDR3 sequence reads: CASSWSGGSQETQYF. In DNA form, the CDR3 reads TGTGCCAGCAGTTGGAGCGGGGGGTCCCAAGAGACCCAGTACTTC.

The chain employs TRBV7-2 and TRBJ1-5, with 8 bases aligning to TRBD1. The V gene's germline CDR1 is SGHTA and CDR2 FQGNSA. Unmatched junction bases numbered 2, after V lost 2 bases and J lost 2 bases. The CDR3 length is 15 residues. Here the CDR3 reads CASSLQGAGNQPQHF. CDR3 coding DNA: TGTGCCAGCAGCTTACAGGGGGCTGGCAATCAGCCCCAGCATTTT. Full variable domain (missing parts from reference TRBV7-2 and TRBJ1-5): GAGVSQSPSNKVTEKGKDVELRCDPISGHTALYWYRQSLGQGLEFLIYFQGNSAPDKSGLPSDRFSAERTGGSVSTLTIQRTQQEDSAVYLCASSLQGAGNQPQHFGDGTRLSIL.

This clone turned up a few times. The chain combines TRBV4-3 with TRBJ2-5; D ambiguous. The CDR3 loop spans 14 amino acids. With 1 base removed from V and 5 bases from J, the gap between germline ends came to 11 bases. The germline gives CDR1 LGHNA, CDR2 YSLEER. The CDR3 region has the DNA TGCGCCAGCAGCCAAGTTGTCCTGCAGGAGACCCAGTACTTC. Its translation is CASSQVVLQETQYF.

This chain uses TRBV19 with TRBJ1-1; TRBD1 aligns across 9 bases. The CDR3 sequence is 16 residues long. The V gene's germline CDR1 is LNHDA and CDR2 SQIVND (reference sequence). V shed 0 bases and J 5 bases; nucleotides not matched to a gene: 7. For the CDR3, the DNA is TGTGCCAGTAGTATAGATCAGGGGACAGGGCGAACTGAAGCTTTCTTT. Translation gives CASSIDQGTGRTEAFF.

This chain uses TRBV11-2 with TRBJ1-5, with TRBD1 matching 10 bases. Germline V gene data show CDR1 as SGHAT and CDR2 as FQNNGV. This CDR3 has 17 amino acids. V dropped 0 bases and J dropped 2; count of bases not matched to a gene: 4. In DNA form, the CDR3 reads TGTGCCAGCAGCTTAGATCTAGGACAGGGGGGCAATCAGCCCCAGCATTTT. Amino acid sequence: CASSLDLGQGGNQPQHF.

This clone was seen just once. The chain recombines TRBV4-2 with TRBJ2-6; the D is unclear. V was trimmed by 0 bases and J by 0 bases, leaving 6 bases between them. This CDR3 contains 16 residues. Germline loops: CDR1 LGHNA, CDR2 YNFKEQ. The CDR3 DNA reads as TGTGCCAGCAGCCAAGATCAGAGCTCTGGGGCCAACGTCCTGACTTTC. Translating gives CASSQDQSSGANVLTF.

The chain is built from TRBV10-3 and TRBJ1-5, with D unresolved. Germline-derived CDR1 and CDR2 are ENHRY and SYGVKD. The V and J ends lost 0 bases and 0 bases respectively, with 6 bases between them. The CDR3 covers 15 residues. In DNA form, the CDR3 reads TGTGCCATCAGTGAGTCGGAGACTAGCAATCAGCCCCAGCATTTT. It specifies CAISESETSNQPQHF.

The chain joins TRBV6-1 to TRBJ1-2; D gene uncertain. V dropped 5 bases and J dropped 8 bases, with 15 bases sitting between them. The CDR3 has 13 residues. The germline gives CDR1 MNHNS, CDR2 SASEGT. CDR3 in amino acids: CASSMRRADGYTF. The DNA of the CDR3 is TGTGCCAGCAGTATGCGAAGGGCAGACGGCTACACCTTC.

The rearrangement joins TRBV19 to TRBJ1-2, with a tentative D call TRBD1 (6 bases). The V end lost 9 bases, the J end lost 5 bases, and 16 bases lay between the germline ends. Germline-derived CDR1 and CDR2 are LNHDA and SQIVND (reference sequence). CDR3 length: 13 residues. The CDR3, as DNA: TGTGCCAGCCGCAGGACAGAGGTATATGGCTACACCTTC. Amino acid sequence: CASRRTEVYGYTF.